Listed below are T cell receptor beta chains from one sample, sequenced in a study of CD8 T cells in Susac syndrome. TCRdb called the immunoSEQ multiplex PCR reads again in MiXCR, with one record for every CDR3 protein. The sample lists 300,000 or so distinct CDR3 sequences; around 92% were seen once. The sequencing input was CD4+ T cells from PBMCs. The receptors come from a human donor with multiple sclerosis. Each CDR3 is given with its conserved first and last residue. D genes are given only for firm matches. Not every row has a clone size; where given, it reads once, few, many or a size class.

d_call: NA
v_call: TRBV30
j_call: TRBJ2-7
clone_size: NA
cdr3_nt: TGTGCCTGGAGCGTGGGATTTTACGAGCAGTACTTC
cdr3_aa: CAWSVGFYEQYF

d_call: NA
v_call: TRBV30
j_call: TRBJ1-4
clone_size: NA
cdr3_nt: TGTGCCTGGAGTGTACGCTCTAATGAAAAACTGTTTTTT
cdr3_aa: CAWSVRSNEKLFF

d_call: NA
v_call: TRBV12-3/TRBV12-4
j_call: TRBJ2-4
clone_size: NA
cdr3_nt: TGTGCCAGCGGCCCAGGGCCCAAAAACATTCAGTACTTC
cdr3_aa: CASGPGPKNIQYF

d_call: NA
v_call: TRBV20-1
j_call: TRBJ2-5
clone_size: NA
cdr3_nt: TGCAGTGCTAATCCGCGTGAGACCCAGTACTTC
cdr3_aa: CSANPRETQYF

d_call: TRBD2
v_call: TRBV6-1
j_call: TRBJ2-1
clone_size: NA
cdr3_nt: TGTGCCAGCAGTCCCACCGGGACTAGCGGGAGAAGCTCCTACAATGAGCAGTTCTTC
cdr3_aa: CASSPTGTSGRSSYNEQFF

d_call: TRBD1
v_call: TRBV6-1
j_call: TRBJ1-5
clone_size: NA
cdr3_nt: TGTGCCAGCAGTGGGATCCGGACAGGGGGCTATAGCAATCAGCCCCAGCATTTT
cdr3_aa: CASSGIRTGGYSNQPQHF

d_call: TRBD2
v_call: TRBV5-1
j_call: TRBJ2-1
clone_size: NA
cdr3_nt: TGCGCCAGCAGCCCCGGACTAGCGGGGTTATCCCTCCCGTTCTTC
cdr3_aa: CASSPGLAGLSLPFF

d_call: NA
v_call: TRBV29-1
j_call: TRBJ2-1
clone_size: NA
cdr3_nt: TGCAGCGCCGAACCCTGGGCGGGGGCTAACAATGAGCAGTTCTTC
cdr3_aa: CSAEPWAGANNEQFF

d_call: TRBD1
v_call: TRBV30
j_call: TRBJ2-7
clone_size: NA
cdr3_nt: TGTGCCTGGAGCAGGGACAGACCGTCGGGGGAGCAGTACTTC
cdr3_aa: CAWSRDRPSGEQYF

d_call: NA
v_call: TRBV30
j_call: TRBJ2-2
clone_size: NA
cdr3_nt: TGTGCCTGGAGTGTACTCAGGGCCGGCGGGGAGCTGTTTTTT
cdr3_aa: CAWSVLRAGGELFF

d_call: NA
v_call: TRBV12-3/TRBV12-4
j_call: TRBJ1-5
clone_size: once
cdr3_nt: TGTGCCAGCAGCGGATCCAATAGCAATCAGCCCCAGCATTTT
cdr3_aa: CASSGSNSNQPQHF

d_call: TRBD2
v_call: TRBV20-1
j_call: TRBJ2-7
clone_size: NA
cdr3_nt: TGCAGTGCTCCCCGGGGTGCTAGCGGGTGGAGAGGCGAGCAGTACTTC
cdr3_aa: CSAPRGASGWRGEQYF

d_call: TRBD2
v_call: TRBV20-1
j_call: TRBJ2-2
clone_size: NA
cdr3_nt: TGCAGTGCCACCCACGGAGCGGGAGCTCACGGGGAGCTGTTTTTT
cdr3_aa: CSATHGAGAHGELFF

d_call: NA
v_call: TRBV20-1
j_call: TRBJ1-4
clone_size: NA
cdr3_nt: TGCAGTGCTAGTATTGCTTCTCATGAAAAACTGTTTTTT
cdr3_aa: CSASIASHEKLFF

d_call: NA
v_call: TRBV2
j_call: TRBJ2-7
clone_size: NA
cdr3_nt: TGTGCCAGCAGTGAACGGCAGGGGGGGTCCTACGAGCAGTACTTC
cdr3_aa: CASSERQGGSYEQYF

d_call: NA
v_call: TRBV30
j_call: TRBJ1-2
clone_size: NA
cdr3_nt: TGTGCCTGGACGGCCGGAGGAGGCTACACCTTC
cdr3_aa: CAWTAGGGYTF

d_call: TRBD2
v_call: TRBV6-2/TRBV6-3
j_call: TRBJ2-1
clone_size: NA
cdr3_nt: TGTGCCAGCAATTGGCGAGCGGGAGGGAGGAATGAGCAGTTCTTC
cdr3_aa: CASNWRAGGRNEQFF

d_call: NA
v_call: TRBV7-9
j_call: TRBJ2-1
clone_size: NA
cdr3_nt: TGTGCCAGCAGCTTAGTCGCACTAGTCAATGAGCAGTTCTTC
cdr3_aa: CASSLVALVNEQFF

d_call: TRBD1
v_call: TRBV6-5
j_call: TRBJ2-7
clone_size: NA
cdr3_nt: TGTGCCAGCAGTTCGGGACAGGGGATCTACGAGCAGTACTTC
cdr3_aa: CASSSGQGIYEQYF

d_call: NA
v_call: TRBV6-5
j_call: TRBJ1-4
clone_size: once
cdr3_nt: TGTGCCAGCAGTTACCCAACAGGGTCCAATGAAAAACTGTTTTTT
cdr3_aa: CASSYPTGSNEKLFF

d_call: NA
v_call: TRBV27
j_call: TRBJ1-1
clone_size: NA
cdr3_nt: TGTGCCAGCAGTTTATGGGTCAGTGGAGATCAAGCTTTCTTT
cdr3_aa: CASSLWVSGDQAFF

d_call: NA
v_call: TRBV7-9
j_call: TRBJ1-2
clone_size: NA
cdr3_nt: TGTGCCAGCAGCCCCCCGGGACAACTTAACTATGGCTACACCTTC
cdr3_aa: CASSPPGQLNYGYTF

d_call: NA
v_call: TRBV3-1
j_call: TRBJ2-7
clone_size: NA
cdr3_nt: TGTGCCAGCAGCGCCATAGGATACGAGCAGTACTTC
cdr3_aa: CASSAIGYEQYF

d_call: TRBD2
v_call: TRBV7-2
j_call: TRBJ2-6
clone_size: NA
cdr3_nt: TGTGCCAGCAGCTTAGCCGCGGGAGGGGCCTCTTCGACCAACGTCCTGACTTTC
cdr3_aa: CASSLAAGGASSTNVLTF

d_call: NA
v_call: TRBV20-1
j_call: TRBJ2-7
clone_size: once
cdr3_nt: TGCAGTGCGCAAACTAACTACGAGCAGTACTTC
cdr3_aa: CSAQTNYEQYF

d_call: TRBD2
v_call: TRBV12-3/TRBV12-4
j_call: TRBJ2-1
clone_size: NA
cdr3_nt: TGTGCCAGCAGTGGGGCGGACGGCGGGGGCTCCTACAATGAGCAGTTCTTC
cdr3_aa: CASSGADGGGSYNEQFF

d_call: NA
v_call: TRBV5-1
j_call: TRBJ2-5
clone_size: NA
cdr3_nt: TGCGCCAGCAGCGAAGGAAGCACCCAAGAGACCCAGTACTTC
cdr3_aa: CASSEGSTQETQYF

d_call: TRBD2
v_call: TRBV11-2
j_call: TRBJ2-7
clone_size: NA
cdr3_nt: TGTGCCAGCAGCCCTATAGCGGGAGGAACCCGCTCCTACGAGCAGTACTTC
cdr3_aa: CASSPIAGGTRSYEQYF

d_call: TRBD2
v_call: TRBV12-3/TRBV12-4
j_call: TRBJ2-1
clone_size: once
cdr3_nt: TGTGCCAGCAGAGGCTCCGGGACTAGCGGGAGGTATGAGCAGTTCTTC
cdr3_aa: CASRGSGTSGRYEQFF

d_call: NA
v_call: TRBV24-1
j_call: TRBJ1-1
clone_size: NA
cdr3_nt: TGTGCCACCCGTGCCGGGGGTGACACTGAAGCTTTCTTT
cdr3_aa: CATRAGGDTEAFF

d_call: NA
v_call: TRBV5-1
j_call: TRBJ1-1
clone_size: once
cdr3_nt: TGCGCCAGCAGCCGGCGGGAAGGACTTGAAGCTTTCTTT
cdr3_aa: CASSRREGLEAFF

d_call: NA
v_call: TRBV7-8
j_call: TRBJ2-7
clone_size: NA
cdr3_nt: TGTGCCAGCAGCTTAGTTGAGTACCCTAGGGGCGAGCAGTACTTC
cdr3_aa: CASSLVEYPRGEQYF

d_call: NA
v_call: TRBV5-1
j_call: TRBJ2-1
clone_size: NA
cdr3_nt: TGCGCCAGCAGAACCACCCCCTCCTACAATGAGCAGTTCTTC
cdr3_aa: CASRTTPSYNEQFF

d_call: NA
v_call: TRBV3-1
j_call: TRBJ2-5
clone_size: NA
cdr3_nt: TGTGCCAGCAGCCAAGCTGGGCCCCAGTACTTC
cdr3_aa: CASSQAGPQYF

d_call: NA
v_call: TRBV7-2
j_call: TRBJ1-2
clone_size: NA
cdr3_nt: TGTGCCAGCAGCTTAGTCGGGCAGGCCTGGGGCTACACCTTC
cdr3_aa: CASSLVGQAWGYTF

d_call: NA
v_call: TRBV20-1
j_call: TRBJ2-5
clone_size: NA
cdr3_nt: TGCAGTGCTAGGAAGCTTAAGGGATTTCAAGAGACCCAGTACTTC
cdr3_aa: CSARKLKGFQETQYF

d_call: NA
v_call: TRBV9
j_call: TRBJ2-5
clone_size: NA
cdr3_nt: TGTGCCAGCAGCGTATACCCATTTCGGAGGGAGACCCAGTACTTC
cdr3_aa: CASSVYPFRRETQYF

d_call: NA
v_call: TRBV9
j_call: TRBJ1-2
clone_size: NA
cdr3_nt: TGTGCCAGCAGCAAAGAACTTGGAGGCTACACCTTC
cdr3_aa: CASSKELGGYTF

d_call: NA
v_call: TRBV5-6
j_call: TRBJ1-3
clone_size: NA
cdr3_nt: TGTGCCAGCAGCTTAGTAGCCGCACCTGGAAACACCATATATTTT
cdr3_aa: CASSLVAAPGNTIYF

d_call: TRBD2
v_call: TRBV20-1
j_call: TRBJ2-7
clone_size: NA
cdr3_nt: TGCAGTGCTAGAGGTAGCGGCCGGGGGGCCTACGAGCAGTACTTC
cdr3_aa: CSARGSGRGAYEQYF

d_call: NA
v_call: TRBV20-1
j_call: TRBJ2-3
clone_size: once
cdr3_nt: TGCAGTGCTAGAGACCCATTGGCGGGGCGAAAGGATACGCAGTATTTT
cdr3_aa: CSARDPLAGRKDTQYF

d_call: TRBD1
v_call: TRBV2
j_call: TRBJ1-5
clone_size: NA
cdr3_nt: TGTGCCAGCAGGAAGGACAGGGGGCTGGTTAGCAATCAGCCCCAGCATTTT
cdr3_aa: CASRKDRGLVSNQPQHF

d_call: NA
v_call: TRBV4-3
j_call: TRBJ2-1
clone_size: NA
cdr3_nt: TGCGCCAGCAGCCAATCAACTAGTGAGCAGTTCTTC
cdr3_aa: CASSQSTSEQFF

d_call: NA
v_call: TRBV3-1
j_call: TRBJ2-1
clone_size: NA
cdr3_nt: TGTGCCAGCAGCCCCTCTCAGACGGGGTACAATGAGCAGTTCTTC
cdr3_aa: CASSPSQTGYNEQFF

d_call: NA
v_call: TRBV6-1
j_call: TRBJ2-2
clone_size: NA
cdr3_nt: TGTGCCACCGCGGGACATACCACCGGGGAGCTGTTTTTT
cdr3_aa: CATAGHTTGELFF

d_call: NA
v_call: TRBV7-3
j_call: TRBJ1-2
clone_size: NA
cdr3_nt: TGTGCCAGCAGCTCAGGCCCGGGACAACTTTATGGCTACACCTTC
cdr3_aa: CASSSGPGQLYGYTF

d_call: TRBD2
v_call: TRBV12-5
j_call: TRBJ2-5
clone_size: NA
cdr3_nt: TGTGCTAGTGGGTCCTCCCCGGGACTAGCAGGAGATACGGAGACCCAGTACTTC
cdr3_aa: CASGSSPGLAGDTETQYF

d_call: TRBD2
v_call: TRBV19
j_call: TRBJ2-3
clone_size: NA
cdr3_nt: TGTGCCAGTAGTATCCACACTAGCGGCACAGATACGCAGTATTTT
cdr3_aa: CASSIHTSGTDTQYF

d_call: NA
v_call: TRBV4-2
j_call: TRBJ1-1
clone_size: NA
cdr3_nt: TGTGCCAGCAGCCAAATGGGACCGCCGAACACTGAAGCTTTCTTT
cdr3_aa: CASSQMGPPNTEAFF

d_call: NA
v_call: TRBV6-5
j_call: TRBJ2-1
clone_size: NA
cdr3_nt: TGTGCCAGCAGCCTTGGGGGAATGAACGATGAGCAGTTCTTC
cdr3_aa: CASSLGGMNDEQFF

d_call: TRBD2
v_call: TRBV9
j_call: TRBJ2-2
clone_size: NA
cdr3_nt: TGTGCCAGCAGCGTAGGACGGGGGGGCCTCGGCGGGGAGCTGTTTTTT
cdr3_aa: CASSVGRGGLGGELFF